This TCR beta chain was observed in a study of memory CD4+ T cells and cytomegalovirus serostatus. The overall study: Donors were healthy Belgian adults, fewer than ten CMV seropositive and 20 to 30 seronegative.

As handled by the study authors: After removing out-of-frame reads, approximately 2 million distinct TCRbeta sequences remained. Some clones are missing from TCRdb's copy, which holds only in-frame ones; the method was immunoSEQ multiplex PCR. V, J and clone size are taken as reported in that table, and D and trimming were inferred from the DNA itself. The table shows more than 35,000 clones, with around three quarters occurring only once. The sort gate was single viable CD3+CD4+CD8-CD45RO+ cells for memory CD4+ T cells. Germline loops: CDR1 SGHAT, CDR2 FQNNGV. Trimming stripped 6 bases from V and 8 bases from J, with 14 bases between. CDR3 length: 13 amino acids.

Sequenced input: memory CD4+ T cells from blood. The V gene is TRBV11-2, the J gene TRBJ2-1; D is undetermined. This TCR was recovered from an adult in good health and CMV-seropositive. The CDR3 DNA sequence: TGTGCCAGCAGAAGAATCGGGTCCCATGAGCAGTTCTTC. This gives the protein CASRRIGSHEQFF.